This T cell receptor beta chain was recorded in a study of blood T cells in healthy people across ages. Alongside a J-beta primer mix, a sample-barcoded 5' primer served in a second PCR lasting 7 to 11 cycles. TCRdb reanalysed the 5' RACE reads using MiXCR and keeps one entry per CDR3 protein. The data hold around 800,000 distinct CDR3 sequences, with about a quarter observed a single time. This sample also belongs to another study, concerning T cells of mothers and their children.

The receptor was isolated from a boy aged 5-17 years in good health. Sample: blood.

The chain's CDR3 is CASSREAGRETQYF. The DNA of the CDR3 is TGTGCCAGCAGTCGCGAGGCGGGGCGAGAGACCCAGTACTTC. The rearrangement joins TRBV27 to TRBJ2-5, with D perhaps matching TRBD2 (6 bases). The CDR3 has 14 residues. The V end was cut by 5 bases, the J end by 4 bases, with 14 bases between. Germline V gene sequence: CDR1 MNHEY, CDR2 SMNVEV (reference sequence).